One sample yielded the 21 T cell receptor beta chains listed below, sequenced in a study of shared clonotypes between healthy human individuals (dated by TCRdb to the early 2020s). Library creation used the immunoSEQ multiplex PCR assay. TCRdb's version of the immuneACCESS table is confined to in-frame rearrangements and falls short of the full clone set. An unresolved V gene accounts for under half of the shortfall where checked; the remainder is of unknown origin. The sample table holds 1,100,000 or so clones, of which about four fifths were seen once. About 0.52% of the sample comes from the top ten. The sequenced sample consisted of memory CD4+ T cells from PBMCs. Taken with the paper, the label for cell subset or site translates to: CD45RA-negative fraction. These receptors all come from a young man in good health. Some clones in this sample may be carry-over from other donors' samples.

The V gene is TRBV6-5, the J gene TRBJ2-3; 7 bases are a match to TRBD2. This CDR3 region has 14 residues. J gave up 10 bases and V 6 bases, and 13 bases lay outside the gene matches. From germline, CDR1 is MNHEY and CDR2 SVGAGI. CDR3 region: CASSRTSTSEAQYF. The CDR3 bases are TGTGCCAGCAGCCGAACCTCAACTAGCGAGGCGCAGTATTTT.

The J gene is TRBJ2-2, the V gene TRBV7-9; D unresolved. Per the germline V gene, CDR1 is SEHNR and CDR2 is FQNEAQ (reference sequence). This CDR3 spans 13 amino acids. V was clipped by 5 bases and J by 4 bases, with 8 bases between them. CDR3 nucleotide sequence: TGTGCCAGCAGCCCCTTTGGCACCGGGGAGCTGTTTTTT. Amino acids: CASSPFGTGELFF. The entire variable domain, with the rest obtained from reference TRBV7-9 and TRBJ2-2, is as follows: DTGVSQNPRHKITKRGQNVTFRCDPISEHNRLYWYRQTLGQGPEFLTYFQNEAQLEKSRLLSDRFSAERPKGSFSTLEIQRTEQGDSAMYLCASSPFGTGELFFGEGSRLTVL.

This chain uses TRBV4-3 with TRBJ1-3, with 7 bases identical to TRBD1. Looked up from germline, CDR1 is LGHNA and CDR2 is YSLEER. V lost 0 bases, J lost 0 bases, and 8 bases stayed unmatched. The CDR3 has 18 residues. CDR3 protein: CASSQERTGPTSGNTIYF. The CDR3 region has the DNA TGCGCCAGCAGCCAAGAGAGGACAGGACCGACCTCTGGAAACACCATATATTTT.

J is TRBJ2-7 and V is TRBV6-1; D is perhaps TRBD1 or TRBD2 (6 bases each). This CDR3 is built from 15 residues. Trimming cost V 6 bases and J 2 bases, with 17 bases left between them. The germline V gene encodes CDR1 MNHNS and CDR2 SASEGT. The DNA of the CDR3 is TGTGCCAGCAGCCTAAGAGGGGGGCCAGCCTACGAGCAGTACTTC. Its translation: CASSLRGGPAYEQYF.

A few counts support this clone. The gene calls are TRBV6-5 and TRBJ1-4; tentatively, D is TRBD1 (5 bases). Germline CDR1 reads MNHEY; CDR2 reads SVGAGI. There are 14 residues in the CDR3. V lost 7 bases to trimming and J lost 1 base, with 10 bases between them. The CDR3 loop reads CASMADRTNEKLFF. The CDR3 coding sequence is TGTGCCAGCATGGCCGACAGAACTAATGAAAAACTGTTTTTT.

This clone was found once. The chain recombines TRBV6-1 with TRBJ1-3; D uncertain. V was clipped by 7 bases and J by 0 bases, with 13 bases between them. Germline assignment: CDR1 MNHNS and CDR2 SASEGT. There are 15 residues in the CDR3. The CDR3 loop is CASIPVGNSGNTIYF. CDR3 bases: TGTGCCAGCATCCCGGTGGGTAACTCTGGAAACACCATATATTTT.

The chain has TRBV7-8 and TRBJ2-1; 13 bases agree with TRBD2. Germline V gene lookup returns CDR1 SGHVS and CDR2 FQNEAQ. The length of the CDR3 is 18 residues. Unmatched junction bases numbered 11, after V lost 2 bases and J lost 7 bases. CDR3 amino acids: CASSLPRRTSGSINEQFF. As DNA, the CDR3 is TGTGCCAGCAGCTTACCCCGTCGGACTAGCGGGAGTATTAATGAGCAGTTCTTC.

The chain uses TRBV9 and TRBJ1-2, with 10 bases that match TRBD1. V lost 3 bases to trimming and J lost 4 bases; unmatched junction nucleotides: 6. This CDR3 has 15 residues. Germline lookup yields CDR1 SGDLS and CDR2 YYNGEE. CDR3 region: CASSAGDRGSYGYTF. The CDR3 DNA reads as TGTGCCAGCAGCGCAGGGGACAGGGGTTCCTATGGCTACACCTTC.

The V and J genes are TRBV6-5 and TRBJ2-1; tentative D call: TRBD2 (6 bases). This CDR3 contains 15 residues. V lost 2 bases and J 5 bases, leaving 13 bases between the germline ends. The germline V gene has CDR1 MNHEY and CDR2 SVGAGI. The CDR3 region is CASSYGDLAHNEQFF. The CDR3 nucleotides read TGTGCCAGCAGTTACGGGGACTTAGCCCACAATGAGCAGTTCTTC.

The rearrangement links TRBV11-2 to TRBJ2-7; maybe TRBD1 (5 bases). The CDR3 spans 13 residues. V lost 4 bases to trimming and J lost 9 bases, with 16 bases between them. CDR1 and CDR2 (germline): SGHAT, FQNNGV. The CDR3 DNA is TGTGCCAGCAGCTCTCCACGCAGGGTCGGGCAGTACTTC. Its translation: CASSSPRRVGQYF.

The chain employs TRBV5-8 and TRBJ1-3; D is undetermined. Germline loops: CDR1 SGHTS, CDR2 YDEGEE. Trimming cost V 0 bases and J 0 bases, with 13 bases left between them. The CDR3 covers 17 residues. The CDR3 here is CASSLGVSSRSGNTIYF. CDR3 DNA sequence: TGTGCCAGCAGCTTGGGGGTCTCAAGTCGCTCTGGAAACACCATATATTTT.

The rearrangement joins TRBV7-9 to TRBJ2-1; 13 nucleotides align to TRBD2. Per germline, CDR1 SEHNR and CDR2 FQNEAQ (reference sequence). The CDR3 spans 15 residues. Germline trimming cut 6 bases from V and 7 bases from J; bases unmatched to any gene: 6. The CDR3 coding sequence is TGTGCCAGCAGGGTCGGACTAGCGGGAGTGAATGAGCAGTTCTTC. Protein sequence: CASRVGLAGVNEQFF.

This chain uses TRBV6-4 with TRBJ2-7, with D possibly matching TRBD1 (6 bases). The length of the CDR3 is 14 residues. V lost 11 bases and J lost 6, with 23 bases in between. Looked up from germline, CDR1 is MRHNA and CDR2 is SNTAGT. The CDR3 DNA is TGTGCCCCTATAATGGGGGCCGGGGATTCCGAGCAGTACTTC. It translates to CAPIMGAGDSEQYF.

The chain joins TRBV7-9 to TRBJ2-3; TRBD2 aligns across 14 bases. Germline V gene lookup returns CDR1 SEHNR and CDR2 FQNEAQ (reference sequence). CDR3 length: 16 residues. Losses at the gene ends were 4 bases for V and 6 bases for J; bases not matched to a gene: 6. The CDR3 DNA sequence: TGTGCCAGCAGCTCCCGACTAGCGGGAGGGGAGGATACGCAGTATTTT. Translating it yields CASSSRLAGGEDTQYF.

This chain uses TRBV6-6 with TRBJ1-1; D not resolved. There are 13 residues in the CDR3. The V gene's germline CDR1 is MNHNY and CDR2 SVGAGI (reference sequence). The V end lost 10 bases, the J end lost 5 bases, and 17 bases lay between the germline ends. CDR3 residues: CATLYEGRTEAFF. The CDR3 coding sequence is TGTGCCACACTTTACGAGGGTAGGACTGAAGCTTTCTTT.

The chain joins TRBV18 to TRBJ1-4, with D possibly matching TRBD1 (5 bases). This CDR3 contains 14 residues. Germline-derived CDR1 and CDR2 are KGHSH and LQKENI. V shed 5 bases and J shed 6 bases, with 13 bases lying between them. As DNA, the CDR3 is TGTGCCAGCTCAAATTACGGGACGGATGAAAAACTGTTTTTT. This gives the protein CASSNYGTDEKLFF.

This clone occurred once. J is TRBJ1-1 and V is TRBV30, with a tentative D call TRBD1 (5 bases). The CDR3 runs 14 residues. Looked up from germline, CDR1 is GTSNPN and CDR2 is SVGIG (reference sequence). Trimming cost V 0 bases and J 2 bases, with 10 bases left between them. In DNA, the CDR3 is TGTGCCTGGAGTGTAGGGACGGCTAACACTGAAGCTTTCTTT. Encoded protein: CAWSVGTANTEAFF. Using reference TRBV30 and TRBJ1-1 for the parts outside the CDR3, the full variable domain is SQTIHQWPATLVQPVGSPLSLECTVEGTSNPNLYWYRQAAGRGLQLLFYSVGIGQISSEVPQNLSASRPQDRQFILSSKKLLLSDSGFYLCAWSVGTANTEAFFGQGTRLTVV.

The V gene is TRBV5-1, the J gene TRBJ1-1, with a tentative D call TRBD1 (6 bases). Per the germline V gene, CDR1 is SGHRS and CDR2 is YFSETQ. Trimming stripped 0 bases from V and 4 bases from J, with 13 bases between. The length of the CDR3 is 15 residues. For the CDR3, the DNA is TGCGCCAGCAGCTTGGCCGGGGGCATGGGCACTGAAGCTTTCTTT. Protein product: CASSLAGGMGTEAFF.

V gene TRBV5-1 combines with J gene TRBJ1-1; D gene uncertain. Trimming took 2 bases from V and 1 from J, leaving 9 bases between them. The length of the CDR3 is 14 residues. CDR1 and CDR2 from the germline V gene are SGHRS and YFSETQ. The CDR3 here is CASSFIMGNTEAFF. The CDR3 DNA follows: TGCGCCAGCAGCTTTATCATGGGGAACACTGAAGCTTTCTTT.

The chain recombines TRBV27 with TRBJ1-2; the D gene is possibly TRBD1 (5 bases). In germline, CDR1 is MNHEY, CDR2 SMNVEV (reference sequence). This CDR3 has 16 residues. V lost 7 bases and J lost 3, with 21 bases in between. CDR3 protein: CASKGLATWGDYGYTF. The CDR3 DNA sequence: TGTGCCAGCAAGGGGCTGGCAACATGGGGGGACTATGGCTACACCTTC.

The count of this clone is one. This chain connects TRBV11-2 to TRBJ2-2, with 8 bases aligning to TRBD2. The CDR3 extends over 15 amino acids. V shed 6 bases, J shed 0 bases, and the junction held 3 bases outside the gene matches. Germline V gene lookup returns CDR1 SGHAT and CDR2 FQNNGV. CDR3 in amino acids: CASRISGTNTGELFF. The CDR3 DNA follows: TGTGCCAGCAGGATTAGCGGGACGAACACCGGGGAGCTGTTTTTT.